This T cell receptor (beta chain) was identified in a study of cytomegalovirus exposure and HLA in healthy donors. Both 60 Vbeta primers and 13 Jbeta primers went into the PCR. Measured with immunoSEQ multiplex PCR; TCRdb has only the in-frame clones, and not every one. Altogether approximately 100,000 clones are present, around 80% being singletons, with the ten largest covering approximately 1.7%. The sequence derives from a woman in her forties in good health and CMV-seronegative. The sequenced material came from PBMCs.

For the CDR3, the DNA is TGTGCCAGCAGCTTTATGGGGGGACTGGACGAGCAGTACTTC. It codes for CASSFMGGLDEQYF. V and J are TRBV7-2 and TRBJ2-7; D possibly corresponds to TRBD2 (6 bases). The CDR3 sequence is 14 residues long. The V gene's germline CDR1 is SGHTA and CDR2 FQGNSA. The V and J ends lost 3 bases and 5 bases respectively, with 14 bases between them.